The clone carrying this T cell receptor (beta chain) came up a few times. Its specificity is not known. The CDR3 has 16 amino acids. These data belong to a study of cytomegalovirus exposure and HLA in healthy donors. This PCR relied on a set of 60 Vbeta primers and 13 Jbeta primers. Measured with immunoSEQ multiplex PCR; TCRdb has only the in-frame clones, and not every one. The sample shows some 100,000 clones, 70% to 85% of them seen only once. Study results and caveats: A later analysis showed TCR association rates differing by HLA locus, peaking at DRB1 and lowest at HLA-C.

Sequences were obtained from PBMCs. The receptor's source is a middle-aged man in good health and CMV-seropositive. The V and J genes are TRBV1 and TRBJ2-7; the tabulated D call, TRBD1, remains unverified against the DNA. TRBV1 is a pseudogene. The CDR3 reads CTSSQWDRGRDYEQYF. The CDR3 DNA reads as TGCACCAGCAGCCAATGGGACAGGGGGCGAGACTACGAGCAGTACTTC.